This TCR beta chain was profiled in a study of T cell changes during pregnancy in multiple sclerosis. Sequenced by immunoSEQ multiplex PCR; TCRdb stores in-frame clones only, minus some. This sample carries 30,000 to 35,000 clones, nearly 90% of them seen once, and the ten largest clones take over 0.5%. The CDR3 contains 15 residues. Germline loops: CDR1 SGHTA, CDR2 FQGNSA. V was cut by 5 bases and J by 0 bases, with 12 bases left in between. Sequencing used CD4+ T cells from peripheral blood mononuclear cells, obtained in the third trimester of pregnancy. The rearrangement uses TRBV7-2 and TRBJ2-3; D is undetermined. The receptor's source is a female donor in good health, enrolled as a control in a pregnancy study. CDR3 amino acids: CASSRGRRSTDTQYF. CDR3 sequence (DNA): TGTGCCAGCAGCCGCGGTCGCCGTAGCACAGATACGCAGTATTTT.